This T cell receptor beta chain was sequenced in a study of T cell repertoires in cytomegalovirus infection. Across the whole study: CMV infection and matching HLA type were both indicated by public TCR beta signatures. Findings and limits, study-wide: Carriage of CMV together with the relevant HLA was identifiable through cumulative public TCR beta family frequency. Clonotype analysis showed dominance of the ex vivo response by HLA-C-restricted CMV-specific TCR beta clonotypes.

This clonotype is medium-sized in the sample. Its antigen is unknown. V lost 2 bases to trimming and J lost 0 bases, with 6 bases between them. There are 14 residues in the CDR3. The V gene's germline CDR1 is MRHNA and CDR2 SNTAGT. TCRdb ran MiXCR on the reads and lists one entry per CDR3 protein. Among roughly 760,000 distinct CDR3 sequences listed, approximately 34% were seen once. This receptor was taken from a human donor in good health (CMV status not recorded). Some clones in this sample may be carry-over from other donors' samples. Sequencing input: PBMCs. The J gene is TRBJ2-3, the V gene TRBV6-4; possible D gene TRBD2, 6 bases. The CDR3 loop is CASSDGTSTDTQYF. The CDR3 nucleotides read TGTGCCAGCAGTGACGGGACTAGCACAGATACGCAGTATTTT.